A single sample is the source of the 15 T cell receptor beta chains below, sequenced in a study of T cell repertoires and HLA-DP antigens. TCRdb's copy holds only in-frame clones and misses some; the assay was immunoSEQ multiplex PCR. The data contain some 110,000 clones, 80% to 95% of them singletons. These TCRs' antigens remain unknown. Sequenced input: CD4+ T cells from PBMCs. Source of these receptors: a woman aged 18-29 years in good health and CMV-seronegative.

The V and J genes are TRBV10-3 and TRBJ1-5; D is possibly TRBD1 (6 bases). The CDR3 is 15 residues long. Germline V gene data show CDR1 as ENHRY and CDR2 as SYGVKD. The V gene lost 0 bases and the J gene lost 3 bases, with 9 bases spanning the gap. Here the CDR3 reads CAISESGGPNQPQHF. The CDR3 bases are TGTGCCATCAGTGAGTCCGGGGGCCCCAATCAGCCCCAGCATTTT.

The V call is TRBV6-1, the J call TRBJ1-5, with D hard to call. Between the trimmed V and J ends, which lost 6 bases and 4 bases, there was a span of 10 bases. Germline V gene lookup returns CDR1 MNHNS and CDR2 SASEGT. This CDR3 spans 13 amino acids. DNA for the CDR3: TGTGCCAGCAGAGGAGGTCTTAATCAGCCCCAGCATTTT. This sequence encodes CASRGGLNQPQHF.

The V and J genes are TRBV28 and TRBJ1-4, with 11 bases aligning to TRBD1. CDR1 and CDR2 (germline): MDHEN, SYDVKM. The junction had 5 bases not matched to a gene; V was cut back by 5 bases and J by 0 bases. The CDR3 contains 17 residues. The CDR3 here is CASSPWTGGTTNEKLFF. The CDR3 nucleotides are TGTGCCAGCAGTCCCTGGACAGGGGGCACAACTAATGAAAAACTGTTTTTT.

This sequence joins TRBV11-3 and TRBJ1-1, with TRBD1 as a possible D gene (6 bases). The CDR3 length is 13 residues. Germline-derived CDR1 and CDR2 are SGHNT and YENEEA. V shed 5 bases and J shed 1 base, with 8 bases lying between them. CDR3 loop: CASSPTGNTEAFF. The CDR3 nucleotides read TGTGCCAGCAGCCCGACAGGGAACACTGAAGCTTTCTTT.

As for this clone: The junction departs from germline at one end; a sequencing error may be responsible. As DNA, the CDR3 is TGTGCCAGCTCACCCGGGACTAGTGAAAAACTGTTTTTT. Its translation: CASSPGTSEKLFF. The chain joins TRBV18 to TRBJ1-4; maybe TRBD1 (5 bases). The CDR3 length is 13 residues. The V gene's germline CDR1 is KGHSH and CDR2 LQKENI.

The chain joins TRBV29-1 to TRBJ2-3, with TRBD1 matching over 11 bases. There are 16 residues in the CDR3. CDR1 is SQVTM, CDR2 ANQGSEA, per germline. Trimming at V came to 6 bases and at J to 6 bases, leaving 14 bases not matched to a gene. As DNA, the CDR3 is TGCAGCGTGGTGAAGGGCCGGGACAGGGGGACGGATACGCAGTATTTT. Amino acid sequence: CSVVKGRDRGTDTQYF.

This chain uses TRBV18 with TRBJ1-1; no clear D. Germline V gene data show CDR1 as KGHSH and CDR2 as LQKENI. The CDR3 extends over 15 amino acids. The V end was cut by 3 bases, the J end by 1 base, with 12 bases between. This CDR3 reads CASSPSTAPNTEAFF. The CDR3 DNA is TGTGCCAGCTCACCGAGTACCGCCCCGAACACTGAAGCTTTCTTT.

The chain recombines TRBV30 with TRBJ2-7; TRBD2 agrees at 12 bases. The CDR3 has 15 amino acids. CDR1 is GTSNPN, CDR2 SVGIG, per germline (reference sequence). Trimming removed 5 bases from V and 0 bases from J; junction bases left unmatched: 5. CDR3: CAWETGLAGSYEQYV. CDR3 DNA sequence: TGTGCCTGGGAAACGGGACTAGCGGGCTCCTACGAGCAGTACGTC.

This chain connects TRBV2 to TRBJ2-1; no reliable D call. Germline CDR1 SNHLY, CDR2 FYNNEI. This CDR3 is 15 amino acids long. Trimming cost V 6 bases and J 5 bases, with 17 bases left between them. CDR3 region: CASRRSGLGDNEQFF. The DNA for the CDR3 is TGTGCCAGCAGGAGAAGTGGGCTGGGCGACAATGAGCAGTTCTTC.

The V and J genes are TRBV7-3 and TRBJ2-7; TRBD1 is a possible D gene (9 bases). Trimming stripped 10 bases from V and 6 bases from J, with 22 bases between. This CDR3 spans 14 amino acids. Germline values: CDR1 SGHTA, CDR2 FQGTGA. The CDR3 sequence is CATTGGDRVVEQYV. The CDR3 nucleotides are TGTGCCACCACCGGGGGGGACAGGGTCGTCGAGCAGTACGTC.

The chain employs TRBV11-1 and TRBJ2-1; possible D gene TRBD2, 5 bases. The V gene's germline CDR1 is SGHAT and CDR2 FQDESV (reference sequence). V was cut by 5 bases and J by 0 bases, with 11 bases left in between. This CDR3 comprises 15 residues. In DNA, the CDR3 is TGTGCCAGCAGCGCGGGCCTCGCCTCCTACAATGAGCAGTTCTTC. It encodes CASSAGLASYNEQFF. Full variable domain (missing parts from reference TRBV11-1 and TRBJ2-1): EAEVAQSPRYKITEKSQAVAFWCDPISGHATLYWYRQILGQGPELLVQFQDESVVDDSQLPKDRFSAERLKGVDSTLKIQPAELGDSAMYLCASSAGLASYNEQFFGPGTRLTVL.

V usage is TRBV28 and J usage is TRBJ2-1; 12 bases align to TRBD2. Germline assignment: CDR1 MDHEN and CDR2 SYDVKM. CDR3 length equals 16 residues. The J segment lost 8 bases and the V segment lost 5 bases, leaving 10 bases of the junction unmatched. The CDR3 here is CASSPASGGALYEQFF. CDR3 in DNA: TGTGCCAGCAGTCCCGCTAGCGGGGGGGCATTATATGAGCAGTTCTTC.

This chain links TRBV18 with TRBJ2-7; no clear D gene. V lost 0 bases and J 0 bases, leaving 6 bases between the germline ends. Germline-derived CDR1 and CDR2 are KGHSH and LQKENI. This CDR3 has 14 residues. The CDR3 DNA reads TGTGCCAGCTCACCACCGTCCCGCTCCTACGAGCAGTACGTC. Encoded protein: CASSPPSRSYEQYV.

In nucleotides, the CDR3 is TGTGCCAGCAGCGCGCGGCGGTCTAGCGGGGGATCGAACACCGGGGAGCTGTTTTTT. Encoded protein: CASSARRSSGGSNTGELFF. This sequence joins TRBV11-1 and TRBJ2-2; 10 nucleotides line up with TRBD2. The germline gives CDR1 SGHAT, CDR2 FQDESV (reference sequence). The CDR3 is 19 residues long. Losses at the gene ends were 5 bases for V and 0 bases for J; bases not matched to a gene: 12.

V usage is TRBV5-4 and J usage is TRBJ1-1; D remains unclear. This CDR3 spans 13 amino acids. CDR1 is SGHNT, CDR2 YYREEE, per germline (reference sequence). Trimming removed 5 bases at V and 6 bases at J, with 14 bases between. The CDR3 bases are TGTGCCAGCAGGGTCGGCGGAGGCTCTGAAGCTTTCTTT. Its protein product is CASRVGGGSEAFF.